The sequence of this T cell receptor (beta chain) was determined in a study of cytomegalovirus exposure and HLA in healthy donors. The study, taken as a whole, reports: Researchers reported that three CMV-associated chains were confirmed in vitro as CMV antigen-specific.

J lost 5 bases, V lost 3 bases, and 10 bases had no gene match. This CDR3 region has 16 residues. Per germline, CDR1 LGHNA and CDR2 YSLEER. As concerns this clone: Its antigen is still unknown.

Everyone who donated was a healthy bone marrow donor. The study ran its PCR with 60 Vbeta and 13 Jbeta primers. Repertoires were generated with immunoSEQ multiplex PCR, while TCRdb's copy carries only in-frame clones and drops some. The data show 150,000 to 200,000 clones, around 86% seen once. What was sequenced was PBMCs. The sequence was obtained from a man between 50 and 59 years old in good health and CMV-seronegative. This chain links TRBV4-3 with TRBJ2-5; 9 bases are shared with TRBD2. The CDR3 nucleotides are TGCGCCAGCAGCCAGGATATTGGCGGGAGGGTTGAGACCCAGTACTTC. Translated, it gives CASSQDIGGRVETQYF.